This TCR beta chain was recorded in a study of blood T cell repertoires in COVID-19. Study summary: Collection of acute and convalescent COVID-19 samples took place in the United States, Italy and Spain.

V dropped 0 bases and J dropped 7 bases, with 13 bases sitting between them. The CDR3 consists of 15 residues. CDR1 and CDR2 (germline): LGHNA, YSLEER. Method: immunoSEQ multiplex PCR; TCRdb's copy keeps in-frame clones and lacks some. The profile shows 100,000 or so clones, more than 75% of them singletons. The genes are TRBV4-3 and TRBJ1-3; D gene ambiguous. Sequences were obtained from peripheral blood. The TCR sequence derives from a human donor in a cohort sampled during active COVID-19. This CDR3 reads CASSQEVVGRNTIYF. The CDR3 region has the DNA TGCGCCAGCAGCCAAGAGGTGGTGGGGAGGAACACCATATATTTT.